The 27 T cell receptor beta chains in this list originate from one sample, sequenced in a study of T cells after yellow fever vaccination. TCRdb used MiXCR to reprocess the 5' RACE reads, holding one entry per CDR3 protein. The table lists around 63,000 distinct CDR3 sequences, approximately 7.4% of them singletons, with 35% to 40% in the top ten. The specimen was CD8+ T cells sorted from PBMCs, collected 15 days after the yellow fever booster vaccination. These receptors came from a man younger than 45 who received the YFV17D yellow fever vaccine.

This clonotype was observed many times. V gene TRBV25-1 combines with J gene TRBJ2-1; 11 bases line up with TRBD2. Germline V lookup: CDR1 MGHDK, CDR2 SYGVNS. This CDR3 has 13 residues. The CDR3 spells CATGTSGYNEQFF. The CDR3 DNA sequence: TGTGCTACCGGGACTAGCGGATACAATGAGCAGTTCTTC. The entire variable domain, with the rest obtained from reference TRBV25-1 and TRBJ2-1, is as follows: EADIYQTPRYLVIGTGKKITLECSQTMGHDKMYWYQQDPGMELHLIHYSYGVNSTEKGDLSSESTVSRIRTEHFPLTLESARPSHTSQYLCATGTSGYNEQFFGPGTRLTVL.

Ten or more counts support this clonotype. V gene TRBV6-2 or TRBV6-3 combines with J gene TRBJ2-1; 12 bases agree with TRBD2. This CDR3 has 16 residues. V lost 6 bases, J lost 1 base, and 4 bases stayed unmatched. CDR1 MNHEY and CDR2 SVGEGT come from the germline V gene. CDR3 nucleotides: TGTGCCAGCAGCGGACTAGCGGGGCGATCCTACAATGAGCAGTTCTTC. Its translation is CASSGLAGRSYNEQFF.

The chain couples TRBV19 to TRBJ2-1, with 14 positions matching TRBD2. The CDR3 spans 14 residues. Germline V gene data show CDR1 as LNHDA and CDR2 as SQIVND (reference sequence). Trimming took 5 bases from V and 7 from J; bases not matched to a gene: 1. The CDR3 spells CASSGTSGSNEQFF. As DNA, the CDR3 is TGTGCCAGTAGTGGGACTAGCGGGAGTAATGAGCAGTTCTTC.

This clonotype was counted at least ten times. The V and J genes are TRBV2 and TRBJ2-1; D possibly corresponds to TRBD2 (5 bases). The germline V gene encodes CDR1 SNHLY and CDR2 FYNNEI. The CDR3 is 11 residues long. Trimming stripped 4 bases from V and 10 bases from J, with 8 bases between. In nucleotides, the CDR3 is TGTGCCAGCAGTGGTCGGGGAGAGCAGTTCTTC. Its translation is CASSGRGEQFF.

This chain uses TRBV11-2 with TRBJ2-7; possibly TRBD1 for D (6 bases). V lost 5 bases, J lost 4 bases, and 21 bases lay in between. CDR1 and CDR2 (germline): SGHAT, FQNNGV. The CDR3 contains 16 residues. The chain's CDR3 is CASSPVPPQGPYEQYF. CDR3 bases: TGTGCCAGCAGCCCAGTCCCCCCACAGGGCCCGTACGAGCAGTACTTC.

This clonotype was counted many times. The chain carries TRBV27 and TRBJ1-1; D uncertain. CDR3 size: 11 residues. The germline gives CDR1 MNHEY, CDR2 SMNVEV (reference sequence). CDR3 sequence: CAAQGGDEAFF. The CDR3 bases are TGTGCAGCCCAAGGCGGAGATGAAGCTTTCTTT.

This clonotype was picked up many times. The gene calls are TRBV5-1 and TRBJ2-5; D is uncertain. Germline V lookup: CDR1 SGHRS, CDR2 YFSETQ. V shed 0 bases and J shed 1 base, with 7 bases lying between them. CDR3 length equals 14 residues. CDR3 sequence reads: CASSLDSAQETQYF. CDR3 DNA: TGCGCCAGCAGCTTGGATTCAGCCCAAGAGACCCAGTACTTC. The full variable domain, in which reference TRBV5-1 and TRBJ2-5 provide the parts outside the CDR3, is KAGVTQTPRYLIKTRGQQVTLSCSPISGHRSVSWYQQTPGQGLQFLFEYFSETQRNKGNFPGRFSGRQFSNSRSEMNVSTLELGDSALYLCASSLDSAQETQYFGPGTRLLVL.

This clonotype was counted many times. The CDR3 sequence is CASRGGGGYTDTQYF. The CDR3 DNA sequence: TGCGCCAGCAGGGGCGGGGGCGGATACACAGATACGCAGTATTTT. The chain employs TRBV10-2 and TRBJ2-3, with D perhaps TRBD2 (7 bases). The CDR3 extends over 15 amino acids. Trimming took off 6 bases at V and 2 bases at J, with 15 bases between the two ends. The germline gives CDR1 WSHSY, CDR2 SAAADI.

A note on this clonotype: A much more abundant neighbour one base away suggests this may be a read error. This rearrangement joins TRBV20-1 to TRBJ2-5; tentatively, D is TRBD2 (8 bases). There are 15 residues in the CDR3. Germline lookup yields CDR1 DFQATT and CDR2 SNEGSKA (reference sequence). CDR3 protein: CSASLREGQGETEYF. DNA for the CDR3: TGCAGTGCTAGCCTCCGGGAGGGCCAGGGGGAGACCGAGTACTTC.

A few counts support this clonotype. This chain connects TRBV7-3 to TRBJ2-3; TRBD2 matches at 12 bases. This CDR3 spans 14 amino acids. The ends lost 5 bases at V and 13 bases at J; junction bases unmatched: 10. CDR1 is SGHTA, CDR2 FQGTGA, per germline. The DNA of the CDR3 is TGTGCCAGCAGCCCCGGCTTGGGACTAGCGGGCAAGTATTTT. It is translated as CASSPGLGLAGKYF.

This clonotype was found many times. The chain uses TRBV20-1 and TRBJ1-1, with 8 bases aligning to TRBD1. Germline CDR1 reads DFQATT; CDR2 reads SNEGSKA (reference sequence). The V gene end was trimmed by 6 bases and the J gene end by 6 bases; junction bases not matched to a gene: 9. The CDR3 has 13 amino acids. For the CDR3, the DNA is TGCAGTGCCAGACCAGGGGGCAGGGCTGAAGCTTTCTTT. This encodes CSARPGGRAEAFF.

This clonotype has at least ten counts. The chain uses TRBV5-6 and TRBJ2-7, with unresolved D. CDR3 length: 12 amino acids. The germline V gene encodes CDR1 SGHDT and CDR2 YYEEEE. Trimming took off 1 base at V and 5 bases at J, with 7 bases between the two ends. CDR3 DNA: TGTGCCAGCAGCTTGATCACCGACGAGCAGTACTTC. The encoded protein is CASSLITDEQYF. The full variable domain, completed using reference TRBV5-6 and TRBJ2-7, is DAGVTQSPTHLIKTRGQQVTLRCSPKSGHDTVSWYQQALGQGPQFIFQYYEEEERQRGNFPDRFSGHQFPNYSSELNVNALLLGDSALYLCASSLITDEQYFGPGTRLTVT.

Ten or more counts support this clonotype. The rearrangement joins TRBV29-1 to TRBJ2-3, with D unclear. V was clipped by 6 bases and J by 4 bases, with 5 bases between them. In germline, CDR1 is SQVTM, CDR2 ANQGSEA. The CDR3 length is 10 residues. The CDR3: CSVYSDTQYF. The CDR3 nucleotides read TGCAGCGTCTATTCAGATACGCAGTATTTT.

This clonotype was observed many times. The DNA for the CDR3 is TGCAGTGCTAGGGAGTTAACCTACGAGCAGTACTTC. As protein: CSARELTYEQYF. The V call is TRBV20-1, the J call TRBJ2-7; D unclear. The germline V and J ends were trimmed by 3 bases and 2 bases, with 8 bases remaining between them. Germline CDR1 is DFQATT and CDR2 is SNEGSKA (reference sequence). The CDR3 runs 12 residues.

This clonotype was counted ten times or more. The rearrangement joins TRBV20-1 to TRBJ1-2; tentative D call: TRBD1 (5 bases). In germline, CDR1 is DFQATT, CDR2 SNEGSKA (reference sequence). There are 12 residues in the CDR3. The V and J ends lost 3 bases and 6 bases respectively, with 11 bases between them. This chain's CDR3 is CSASAGINGYTF. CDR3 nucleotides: TGCAGTGCTAGTGCAGGGATCAATGGCTACACCTTC.

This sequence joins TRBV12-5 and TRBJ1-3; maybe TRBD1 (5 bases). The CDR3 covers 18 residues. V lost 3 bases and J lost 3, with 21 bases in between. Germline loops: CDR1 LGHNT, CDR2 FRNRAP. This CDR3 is CASGFLIPDNRFGNTIYF. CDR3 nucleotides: TGTGCTAGTGGTTTCCTCATACCGGACAATCGCTTTGGAAACACCATATATTTT.

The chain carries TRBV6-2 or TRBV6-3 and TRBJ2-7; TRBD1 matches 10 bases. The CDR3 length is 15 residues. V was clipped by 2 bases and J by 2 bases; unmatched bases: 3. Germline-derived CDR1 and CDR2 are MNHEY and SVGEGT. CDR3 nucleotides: TGTGCCAGCAGTTACGGGACAGGGGTAACCTACGAGCAGTACTTC. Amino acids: CASSYGTGVTYEQYF.

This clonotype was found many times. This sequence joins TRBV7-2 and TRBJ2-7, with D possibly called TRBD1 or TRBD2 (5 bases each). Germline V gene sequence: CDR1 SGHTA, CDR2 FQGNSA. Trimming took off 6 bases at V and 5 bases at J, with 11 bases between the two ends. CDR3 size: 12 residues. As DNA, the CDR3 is TGTGCCAGCAGAGTCCCGGGGCACGAGCAGTACTTC. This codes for CASRVPGHEQYF.

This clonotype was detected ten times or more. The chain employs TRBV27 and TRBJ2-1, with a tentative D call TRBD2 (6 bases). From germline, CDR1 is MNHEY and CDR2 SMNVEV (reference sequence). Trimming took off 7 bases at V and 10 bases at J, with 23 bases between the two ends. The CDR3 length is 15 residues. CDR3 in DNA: TGTGCCAGCACCCCCCCCGGAGGGAGAATAGGCGAGCAGTTCTTC. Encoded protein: CASTPPGGRIGEQFF.

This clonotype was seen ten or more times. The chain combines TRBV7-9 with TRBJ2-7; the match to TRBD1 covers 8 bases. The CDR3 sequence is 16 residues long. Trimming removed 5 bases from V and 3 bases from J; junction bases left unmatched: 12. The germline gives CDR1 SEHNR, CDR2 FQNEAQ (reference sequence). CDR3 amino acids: CASSPKGQGPYYEQYF. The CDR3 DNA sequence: TGTGCCAGCAGCCCGAAAGGACAGGGACCCTACTACGAGCAGTACTTC. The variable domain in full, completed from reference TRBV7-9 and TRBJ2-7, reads DTGVSQNPRHKITKRGQNVTFRCDPISEHNRLYWYRQTLGQGPEFLTYFQNEAQLEKSRLLSDRFSAERPKGSFSTLEIQRTEQGDSAMYLCASSPKGQGPYYEQYFGPGTRLTVT.

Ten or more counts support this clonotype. The CDR3 coding sequence is TGTGCCAGTAGTCCTCCTCGGACTAGCGGGAGTCTTAGCACAGATACGCAGTATTTT. Its protein is CASSPPRTSGSLSTDTQYF. This chain joins TRBV19 and TRBJ2-3; 13 positions match TRBD2. The CDR3 is made up of 19 amino acids. Germline V gene data show CDR1 as LNHDA and CDR2 as SQIVND (reference sequence). V was clipped by 5 bases and J by 0 bases; unmatched bases: 11.

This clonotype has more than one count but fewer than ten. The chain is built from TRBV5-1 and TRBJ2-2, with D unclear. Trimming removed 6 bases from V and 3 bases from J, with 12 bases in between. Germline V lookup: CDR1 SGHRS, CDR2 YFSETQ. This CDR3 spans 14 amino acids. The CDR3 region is CASTMEPYTGELFF. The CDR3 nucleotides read TGCGCCAGCACCATGGAACCTTACACCGGGGAGCTGTTTTTT.

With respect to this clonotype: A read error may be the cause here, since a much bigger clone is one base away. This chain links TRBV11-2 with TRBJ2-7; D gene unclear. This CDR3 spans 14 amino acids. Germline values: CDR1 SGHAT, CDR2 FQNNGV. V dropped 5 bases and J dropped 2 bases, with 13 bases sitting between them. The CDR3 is CASSEWAFTYEQYF. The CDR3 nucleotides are TGTGCCAGCAGCGAGTGGGCCTTTACCTACGAGCAGTACTTC.

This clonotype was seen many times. As DNA, the CDR3 is TGTGCCACCAGCCCCCGGGACAGACCCACAGATACGCAGTATTTT. This sequence encodes CATSPRDRPTDTQYF. The V gene is TRBV24-1, the J gene TRBJ2-3; 7 bases are shared with TRBD1. Losses at the gene ends were 7 bases for V and 2 bases for J; bases not matched to a gene: 8. Germline loops: CDR1 KGHDR, CDR2 SFDVKD. The CDR3 extends over 15 amino acids.

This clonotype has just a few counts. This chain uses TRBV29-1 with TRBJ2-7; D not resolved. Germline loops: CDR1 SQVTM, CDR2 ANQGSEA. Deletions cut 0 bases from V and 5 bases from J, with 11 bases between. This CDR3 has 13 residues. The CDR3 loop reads CSVEDRKDNEQYF. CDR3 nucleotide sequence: TGCAGCGTTGAAGATCGTAAGGATAACGAGCAGTACTTC.

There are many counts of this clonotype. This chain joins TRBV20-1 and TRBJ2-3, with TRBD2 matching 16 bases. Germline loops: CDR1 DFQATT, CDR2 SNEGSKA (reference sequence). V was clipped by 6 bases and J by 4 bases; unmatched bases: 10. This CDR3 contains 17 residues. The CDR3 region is CSALKGTSGRVADTQYF. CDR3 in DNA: TGCAGTGCCCTAAAAGGGACTAGCGGGAGGGTAGCAGATACGCAGTATTTT.

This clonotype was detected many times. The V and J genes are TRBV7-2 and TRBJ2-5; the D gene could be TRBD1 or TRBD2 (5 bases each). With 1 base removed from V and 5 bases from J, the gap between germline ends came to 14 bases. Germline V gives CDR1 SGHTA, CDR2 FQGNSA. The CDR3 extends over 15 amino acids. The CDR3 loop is CASSLVRDGAETQYF. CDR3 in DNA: TGTGCCAGCAGCTTAGTTAGGGACGGAGCGGAGACCCAGTACTTC.